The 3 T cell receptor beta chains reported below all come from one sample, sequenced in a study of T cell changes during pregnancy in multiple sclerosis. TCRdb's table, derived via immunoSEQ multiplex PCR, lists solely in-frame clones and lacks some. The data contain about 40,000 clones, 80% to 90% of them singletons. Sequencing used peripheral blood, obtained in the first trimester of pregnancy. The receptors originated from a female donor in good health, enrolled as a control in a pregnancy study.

The DNA for the CDR3 is TGTGCCAGCAGCTTGGTGATAGCGGGACCCTACGGTGAGCAGTTCTTC. Translating gives CASSLVIAGPYGEQFF. This sequence joins TRBV5-6 and TRBJ2-1; 8 bases line up with TRBD2. The trim removed 0 bases at V and 9 bases at J, leaving 11 bases unmatched. The CDR3 is 16 residues long. Germline values: CDR1 SGHDT, CDR2 YYEEEE.

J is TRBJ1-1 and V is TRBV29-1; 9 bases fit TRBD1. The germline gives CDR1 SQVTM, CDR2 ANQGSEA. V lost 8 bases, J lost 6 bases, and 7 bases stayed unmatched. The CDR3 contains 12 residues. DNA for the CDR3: TGCAGCTCCAACAGGGGGCCCGCTGAAGCTTTCTTT. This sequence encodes CSSNRGPAEAFF.

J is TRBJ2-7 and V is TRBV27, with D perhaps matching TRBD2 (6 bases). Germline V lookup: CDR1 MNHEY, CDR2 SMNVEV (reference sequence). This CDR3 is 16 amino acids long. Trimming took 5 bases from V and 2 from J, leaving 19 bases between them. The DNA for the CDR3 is TGTGCCAGCAGTGCCAGACTAGTAAGGGTACCCTACGAGCAGTACTTC. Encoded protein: CASSARLVRVPYEQYF.